This T cell receptor beta chain came from a study of regulatory T cells in long-lasting Graves disease. The CDR3 sequence is 14 residues long. V lost 0 bases, J lost 5 bases, and 0 bases stayed unmatched. Germline CDR1 reads SGHTA; CDR2 reads FQGTGA. For TCR beta, libraries came from iRepertoire HTBI primers and Arm-PCR of CDR3 regions. In the source study's methods: Throughout the samples, researchers identified roughly 59 TRBV and approximately 15 TRBJ segments. TCRdb independently ran MiXCR on the multiplex PCR reads; one entry per CDR3 protein. TCRdb's processing, not the authors' own work, is the source of the V and J calls. The sample comprises 300,000 or so distinct CDR3 sequences, roughly 21% of which are singletons, and just under 30% rests with the top ten. There are many counts of this clonotype. Antigen specificity is unknown. Whole-study results and caveats: Repertoires from persistent disease leaned toward TRBV28, TRBJ1-2 and TRBJ2-5.

Regarding time point: persistent/refractory GD, antithyroid drugs over 5 years with positive TRAb. The TCR library used RNA extracted from PBMCs. As collected, the peripheral blood samples measured around 9 milliliters each and went into EDTA tubes. The chain employs TRBV7-3 and TRBJ2-2, with 7 bases matching TRBD2. The receptor was isolated from a female donor with Graves disease. The sequencing here drew on peripheral blood mononuclear cells (PBMCs), taken when the disease was refractory, from a patient treated with antithyroid drugs. The CDR3 loop is CASSLTRGTGELFF. In DNA form, the CDR3 reads TGTGCCAGCAGCTTAACGCGGGGGACCGGGGAGCTGTTTTTT.